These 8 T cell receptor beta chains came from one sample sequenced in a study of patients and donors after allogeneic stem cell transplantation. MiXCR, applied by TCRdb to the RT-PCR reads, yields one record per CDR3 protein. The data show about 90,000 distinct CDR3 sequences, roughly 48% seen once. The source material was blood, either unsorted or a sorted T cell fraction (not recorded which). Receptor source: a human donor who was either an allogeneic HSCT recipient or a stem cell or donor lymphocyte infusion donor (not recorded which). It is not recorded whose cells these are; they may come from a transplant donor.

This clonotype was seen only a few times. The CDR3 is CASSQQRDYGYTF. In nucleotides, the CDR3 is TGTGCCAGCAGCCAACAGAGGGACTATGGCTACACCTTC. V usage is TRBV2 and J usage is TRBJ1-2; D is uncertain. In germline, CDR1 is SNHLY, CDR2 FYNNEI. V lost 6 bases, J lost 3 bases, and 11 bases lay in between. The CDR3 has 13 amino acids.

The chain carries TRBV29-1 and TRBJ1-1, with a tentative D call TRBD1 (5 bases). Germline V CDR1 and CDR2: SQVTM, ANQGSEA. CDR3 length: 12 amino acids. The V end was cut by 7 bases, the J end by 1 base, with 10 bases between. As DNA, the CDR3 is TGCAGCGGAGGGGTTGAGAACACTGAAGCTTTCTTT. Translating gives CSGGVENTEAFF.

CDR3 coding DNA: TGTGCCAGCTCACCTCTGGAGCTGCGGGGAAATGAAAAACTGTTTTTT. Translation: CASSPLELRGNEKLFF. The chain combines TRBV18 with TRBJ1-4, with D unresolved. There are 16 residues in the CDR3. Germline loops: CDR1 KGHSH, CDR2 LQKENI. V lost 3 bases and J lost 5, with 16 bases in between.

The CDR3 coding sequence is TGTGCCAGCAGCGTAATGCCCGGGACAGGGTTGAACACCATATATTTT. Residues: CASSVMPGTGLNTIYF. The chain links TRBV9 to TRBJ1-3, with TRBD1 identical over 9 bases. This CDR3 has 16 amino acids. With 1 base clipped from V and 7 bases from J, the junction kept 9 bases outside the gene matches. Germline CDR1 reads SGDLS; CDR2 reads YYNGEE.

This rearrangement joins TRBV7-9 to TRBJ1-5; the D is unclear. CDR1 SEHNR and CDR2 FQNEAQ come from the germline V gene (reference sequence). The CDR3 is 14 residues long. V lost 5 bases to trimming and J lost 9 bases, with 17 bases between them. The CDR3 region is CASSPLIAGRPQHF. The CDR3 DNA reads TGTGCCAGCAGCCCCCTCATAGCCGGGAGGCCCCAGCATTTT.

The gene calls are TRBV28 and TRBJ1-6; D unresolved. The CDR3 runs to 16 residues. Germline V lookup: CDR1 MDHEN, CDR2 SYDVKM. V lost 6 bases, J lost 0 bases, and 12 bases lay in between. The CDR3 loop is CASSYIWGSYNSPLHF. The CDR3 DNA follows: TGTGCCAGCAGCTACATTTGGGGCTCCTATAATTCACCCCTCCACTTT.

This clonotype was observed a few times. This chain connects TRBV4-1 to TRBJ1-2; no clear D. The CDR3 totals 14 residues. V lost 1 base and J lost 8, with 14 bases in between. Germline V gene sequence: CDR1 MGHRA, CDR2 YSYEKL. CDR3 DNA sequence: TGCGCCAGCAGCCAAGGACCGGGTCCGGTGGGCTACACCTTC. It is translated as CASSQGPGPVGYTF.

The CDR3 is CASSLSIGITEAFF. CDR3 DNA: TGTGCCAGCAGTTTATCTATAGGAATCACTGAAGCTTTCTTT. This chain connects TRBV12-3 or TRBV12-4 to TRBJ1-1; the D is unclear. The length of the CDR3 is 14 residues. The V and J ends lost 2 bases and 4 bases respectively, with 11 bases between them.